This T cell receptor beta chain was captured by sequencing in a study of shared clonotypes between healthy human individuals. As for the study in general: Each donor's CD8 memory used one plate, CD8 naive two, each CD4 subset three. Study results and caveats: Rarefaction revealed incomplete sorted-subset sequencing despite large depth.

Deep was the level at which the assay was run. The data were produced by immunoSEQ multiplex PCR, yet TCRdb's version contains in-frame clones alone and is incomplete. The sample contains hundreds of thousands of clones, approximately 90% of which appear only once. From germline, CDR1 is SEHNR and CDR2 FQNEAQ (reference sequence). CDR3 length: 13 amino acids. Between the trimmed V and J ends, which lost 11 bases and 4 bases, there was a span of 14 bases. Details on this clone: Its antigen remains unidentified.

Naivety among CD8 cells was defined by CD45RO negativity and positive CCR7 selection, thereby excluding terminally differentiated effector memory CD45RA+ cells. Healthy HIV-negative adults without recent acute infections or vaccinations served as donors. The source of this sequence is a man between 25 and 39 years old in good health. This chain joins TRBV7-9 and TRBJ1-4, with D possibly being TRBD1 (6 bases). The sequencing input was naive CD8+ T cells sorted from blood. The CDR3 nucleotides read TGTGCCCCGGGGGGCCCAATTAATGAAAAACTGTTTTTT. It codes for CAPGGPINEKLFF.